This passage covers 10 T cell receptor beta chains from one sample sequenced in a study of shared T cell receptors in the human thymus. Assay used: immunoSEQ multiplex PCR; TCRdb lists only in-frame clones, some missing. The profile covers over 650,000 clones, with about 87% appearing a single time and under 0.01% taken by the ten largest. The same sample was also studied in work on human thymus T cells.

Sequenced: thymocytes. These receptors came from a boy under three years old with a congenital heart defect.

This sequence joins TRBV21-1 and TRBJ2-7; the DNA was not used to check the table's D call, TRBD2. TRBV21-1 is recorded as a pseudogene. The CDR3 loop spans 17 amino acids. CDR3 DNA: TGTGCCAGCAGCAAAGGTCGTGGGGGGTCGACTCGCTACGAGCAGTACTTC. Protein: CASSKGRGGSTRYEQYF.

The chain is built from TRBV4-1 and TRBJ2-3, with D hard to call. V was clipped by 3 bases and J by 4 bases, with 8 bases between them. Germline V gene data show CDR1 as MGHRA and CDR2 as YSYEKL. This CDR3 region has 13 residues. CDR3 loop: CASSQALADTQYF. CDR3 coding DNA: TGCGCCAGCAGCCAGGCCCTAGCAGATACGCAGTATTTT.

The CDR3 protein is CASSYSGQVNQPQHF. In nucleotides, the CDR3 is TGTGCCAGCAGTTACTCGGGACAGGTAAATCAGCCCCAGCATTTT. The chain combines TRBV6-5 with TRBJ1-5; 8 bases line up with TRBD1. The CDR3 covers 15 residues. Germline CDR1 MNHEY, CDR2 SVGAGI. Unmatched junction bases numbered 2, after V lost 0 bases and J lost 4 bases.

A remark on this clone: Other nucleotide sequences in the sample specify the same CDR3. The V and J genes are TRBV9 and TRBJ2-7; 10 positions match TRBD2. This CDR3 comprises 14 residues. V gave up 0 bases and J gave up 5 bases; unmatched junction bases: 2. The V gene's germline CDR1 is SGDLS and CDR2 YYNGEE. The CDR3 DNA is TGTGCCAGCAGCGTAGGGGGACTAGCGAACGAGCAGTACTTC. Its protein product is CASSVGGLANEQYF.

The chain couples TRBV10-3 to TRBJ1-2; 8 bases map to TRBD1. Trimming took 6 bases from V and 7 from J; bases not matched to a gene: 7. The CDR3 consists of 13 residues. Germline CDR1 reads ENHRY; CDR2 reads SYGVKD. The CDR3 here is CAIRWTGRIGYTF. The CDR3 DNA follows: TGTGCCATCAGATGGACAGGGCGAATTGGCTACACCTTC.

This clone was observed a few times. The rearrangement links TRBV28 to TRBJ2-7, with D tentatively TRBD1 (6 bases). The CDR3 is 17 residues long. Germline CDR1 MDHEN, CDR2 SYDVKM. Trimming removed 6 bases at V and 3 bases at J, with 24 bases between. CDR3 in DNA: TGTGCCAGCAGACCTACGAATCAGGGGACGGGAAGCTACGAGCAGTACTTC. This codes for CASRPTNQGTGSYEQYF.

The J gene is TRBJ2-3, the V gene TRBV11-3; D remains unclear. The CDR3 has 16 residues. V lost 1 base and J 2 bases, leaving 13 bases between the germline ends. In germline, CDR1 is SGHNT, CDR2 YENEEA. CDR3 DNA: TGTGCCAGCAGCTTAGGGTTCGGGTCCGACACAGATACGCAGTATTTT. Translating gives CASSLGFGSDTDTQYF.

V and J are TRBV5-1 and TRBJ2-3; a weak D match, TRBD2 (6 bases). CDR1 is SGHRS, CDR2 YFSETQ, per germline. Trimming took off 1 base at V and 1 base at J, with 13 bases between the two ends. CDR3 length: 16 residues. In nucleotides, the CDR3 is TGCGCCAGCAGCTTGTTGGGGCGGGGTGGCACAGATACGCAGTATTTT. This codes for CASSLLGRGGTDTQYF.

This clone was detected only a few times. This chain links TRBV30 with TRBJ1-6; no definite D call. The CDR3 covers 12 residues. The germline V and J ends were trimmed by 4 bases and 13 bases, with 14 bases remaining between them. In germline, CDR1 is GTSNPN, CDR2 SVGIG (reference sequence). Here the CDR3 reads CAWNCRAGPLHF. As DNA, the CDR3 is TGTGCCTGGAACTGTAGGGCGGGGCCCCTCCACTTT.

V and J are TRBV4-1 and TRBJ1-1; D ambiguous. CDR1 and CDR2 (germline): MGHRA, YSYEKL. The CDR3 loop spans 15 amino acids. The V end was cut by 1 base, the J end by 2 bases, with 11 bases between. CDR3 nucleotide sequence: TGCGCCAGCAGCCAAGTTGGCAGGCCTAACACTGAAGCTTTCTTT. Translated, it gives CASSQVGRPNTEAFF.